This T cell receptor (beta chain) was documented in a study of T cells after yellow fever vaccination. About the research overall: Those fractions that held only low numbers of cells were prepared using the SMART-Seq v4 Ultra Low Input RNA kit. Points from the study as a whole: Most primary-vaccination clones reappeared after the booster (about 97% CD4, roughly 88% CD8). Peaking faster, on day 5 versus 15, the secondary response was nonetheless weaker.

The CDR3 is 14 amino acids. Germline-derived CDR1 and CDR2 are DFQATT and SNEGSKA (reference sequence). J lost 2 bases, V lost 5 bases, and 6 bases had no gene match. Each CDR3 protein is one row after TCRdb ran MiXCR on the 5' RACE reads. The table has under 700,000 distinct CDR3 sequences, around a sixth seen once; the top ten hold 15% to 20%. Notes on this clonotype: Its antigen is still unknown.

The material was PBMCs, obtained around 5 days after the first yellow fever vaccination. This chain joins TRBV20-1 and TRBJ2-1; TRBD2 agrees at 7 bases. The sequence came from a man between 18 and 29 years old who received the YFV17D yellow fever vaccine. As DNA, the CDR3 is TGCAGTGCTGGAGCGGGGCCTCCCTACAATGAGCAGTTCTTC. It yields the protein CSAGAGPPYNEQFF.